A single sample gave rise to the 31 T cell receptor beta chains below, sequenced in a study of PD-L1 blockade in urothelial cancer. The time point was: pretreatment peripheral blood. Assay used: immunoSEQ multiplex PCR; TCRdb lists only in-frame clones, some missing. The sample lists 45,000 to 70,000 clones, 85% occurring once. Sequenced here: PBMCs, sampled around atezolizumab (anti-PD-L1) treatment. The receptors shown here come from a man between 65 and 79 years old with urothelial cancer.

The J gene is TRBJ2-5, the V gene TRBV27; TRBD2 matches at 7 bases. The J segment lost 3 bases and the V segment lost 5 bases, leaving 6 bases of the junction unmatched. The CDR3 is 14 amino acids. Germline V gene data show CDR1 as MNHEY and CDR2 as SMNVEV (reference sequence). The DNA of the CDR3 is TGTGCCAGCAGTCCCATCAGCGGGGAAGAGACCCAGTACTTC. It codes for CASSPISGEETQYF.

This chain uses TRBV18 with TRBJ2-7; D remains unclear. CDR1 is KGHSH and CDR2 is LQKENI in the germline V gene. The CDR3 is made up of 14 amino acids. Trimming pared 3 bases from V and 1 base from J, leaving 10 bases between. CDR3: CASSPARSSYEQYF. The CDR3 coding sequence is TGTGCCAGCTCACCTGCCAGGTCTTCCTACGAGCAGTACTTC.

J is TRBJ2-1 and V is TRBV23-1; 7 bases are shared with TRBD2. TRBV23-1 is an ORF for which the function is uncertain. The CDR3 contains 16 residues. The V gene end was trimmed by 0 bases and the J gene end by 4 bases; junction bases not matched to a gene: 6. Here the CDR3 reads CASSQSPSGEYNEQFF. Here the CDR3 DNA reads TGCGCCAGCAGTCAATCACCTAGCGGAGAATACAATGAGCAGTTCTTC.

The genes are TRBV5-3 and TRBJ2-7, with D possibly being TRBD2 (6 bases). TRBV5-3 counts as an open reading frame of uncertain function. This CDR3 has 16 residues. V lost 4 bases and J 3 bases, leaving 20 bases between the germline ends. DNA of the CDR3: TGTGCCAGAAGCATCCCTGTGGCGGGATGGGGCTACGAGCAGTACTTC. The encoded protein is CARSIPVAGWGYEQYF.

This chain uses TRBV9 with TRBJ2-2; the match to TRBD2 covers 9 bases. Germline loops: CDR1 SGDLS, CDR2 YYNGEE. The CDR3 is made up of 16 amino acids. V was clipped by 1 base and J by 5 bases; unmatched bases: 6. The CDR3 DNA reads as TGTGCCAGCAGCGTAAGAGGCGGGGGGGATACCGGGGAGCTGTTTTTT. It encodes CASSVRGGGDTGELFF. Using reference TRBV9 and TRBJ2-2 for the parts outside the CDR3, the full variable domain is DSGVTQTPKHLITATGQRVTLRCSPRSGDLSVYWYQQSLDQGLQFLIQYYNGEERAKGNILERFSAQQFPDLHSELNLSSLELGDSALYFCASSVRGGGDTGELFFGEGSRLTVL.

The chain joins TRBV6-1 to TRBJ2-7, with 10 bases identical to TRBD1. The CDR3 extends over 15 amino acids. Germline V gene lookup returns CDR1 MNHNS and CDR2 SASEGT. Losses at the gene ends were 5 bases for V and 2 bases for J; bases not matched to a gene: 6. In nucleotides, the CDR3 is TGTGCCAGCAGTACTCCGGGACAGGGGACCTACGAGCAGTACTTC. It codes for CASSTPGQGTYEQYF.

This clone has just one count. The rearrangement links TRBV29-1 to TRBJ2-3; D is perhaps TRBD2 (5 bases). The CDR3 has 13 residues. The germline CDR1 and CDR2 sequences are SQVTM and ANQGSEA. Trimming stripped 3 bases from V and 14 bases from J, with 21 bases between. The CDR3 nucleotides read TGCAGCGTTGAGTCTAGCCAGCACAGATACGCGTATTTT. Amino acid sequence: CSVESSQHRYAYF.

The chain carries TRBV27 and TRBJ2-5; the D is unclear. The CDR3 sequence is 14 residues long. Per the germline V gene, CDR1 is MNHEY and CDR2 is SMNVEV (reference sequence). Trimming shortened V by 3 bases and J by 0 bases, and 8 bases separated the two germline ends. As DNA, the CDR3 is TGTGCCAGCAGTTTTTCCCCCAACCAAGAGACCCAGTACTTC. Amino acid sequence: CASSFSPNQETQYF.

CDR3 amino acids: CASSPGLASSSYNEQFF. Here the CDR3 DNA reads TGTGCCAGCAGCCCCGGACTAGCGAGTAGCTCCTACAATGAGCAGTTCTTC. The chain has TRBV7-3 and TRBJ2-1; the match to TRBD2 covers 9 bases. V dropped 5 bases and J dropped 0; count of bases not matched to a gene: 8. The CDR3 has 17 amino acids. From germline, CDR1 is SGHTA and CDR2 FQGTGA.

V gene TRBV6-1 combines with J gene TRBJ2-4; TRBD2 matches 9 bases. Germline V gene lookup returns CDR1 MNHNS and CDR2 SASEGT. CDR3 length: 16 amino acids. Germline trimming cut 1 base from V and 0 bases from J; bases unmatched to any gene: 1. CDR3 bases: TGTGCCAGCAGTGAAGAACTAGCGGGAGCCAAAAACATTCAGTACTTC. The encoded protein is CASSEELAGAKNIQYF.

This chain uses TRBV9 with TRBJ2-7, with 7 bases fitting TRBD1. The CDR3 has 15 residues. V lost 3 bases and J lost 0; bases outside the gene matches: 6. Germline V CDR1 and CDR2: SGDLS, YYNGEE. CDR3 protein: CASSEGDSTSYEQYF. Here the CDR3 DNA reads TGTGCCAGCAGCGAGGGGGACAGTACCTCCTACGAGCAGTACTTC.

V and J are TRBV28 and TRBJ2-3; maybe TRBD2 (6 bases). Trimming removed 2 bases at V and 1 base at J, with 16 bases between. From germline, CDR1 is MDHEN and CDR2 SYDVKM. CDR3 length: 17 amino acids. CDR3 in DNA: TGTGCCAGCAGTTTAGCTAGTGGACTAAGCGGCACAGATACGCAGTATTTT. Translating gives CASSLASGLSGTDTQYF. Together with reference TRBV28 and TRBJ2-3, the CDR3 gives the full variable domain: DVKVTQSSRYLVKRTGEKVFLECVQDMDHENMFWYRQDPGLGLRLIYFSYDVKMKEKGDIPEGYSVSREKKERFSLILESASTNQTSMYLCASSLASGLSGTDTQYFGPGTRLTVL.

The chain uses TRBV7-9 and TRBJ1-2, with 7 bases lining up with TRBD1. The V gene end was trimmed by 5 bases and the J gene end by 6 bases; junction bases not matched to a gene: 6. The CDR3 extends over 13 amino acids. Germline values: CDR1 SEHNR, CDR2 FQNEAQ (reference sequence). The CDR3 sequence is CASSDRESNGYTF. Written as DNA, the CDR3 is TGTGCCAGCAGCGACAGGGAGTCCAATGGCTACACCTTC.

The V gene is TRBV27, the J gene TRBJ2-1, with TRBD2 matching 9 bases. V trimming: 10 bases; J trimming: 12 bases; junction bases outside the gene matches: 13. Germline CDR1 reads MNHEY; CDR2 reads SMNVEV (reference sequence). This CDR3 comprises 13 residues. The CDR3 loop reads CATGASGIGGQFF. CDR3 coding DNA: TGTGCCACGGGGGCTAGCGGGATCGGTGGGCAGTTCTTC.

This clone appeared once. The rearrangement joins TRBV6-5 to TRBJ2-3, with D perhaps matching TRBD1 (5 bases). The CDR3 has 15 residues. From germline, CDR1 is MNHEY and CDR2 SVGAGI. The germline V and J ends were trimmed by 2 bases and 3 bases, with 12 bases remaining between them. The CDR3 loop reads CASSYRGSRTDTQYF. The CDR3 DNA reads as TGTGCCAGCAGTTACAGGGGCAGCCGAACAGATACGCAGTATTTT.

There are a few counts of this clone. V usage is TRBV5-1 and J usage is TRBJ1-2, with 7 bases fitting TRBD1. The CDR3 is 15 residues long. Per germline, CDR1 SGHRS and CDR2 YFSETQ. Trimming removed 4 bases from V and 2 bases from J; junction bases left unmatched: 8. CDR3 bases: TGCGCCAGCAGCCCCGACGGACAGGAAAACTATGGCTACACCTTC. Protein product: CASSPDGQENYGYTF.

The chain links TRBV5-4 to TRBJ2-1; TRBD2 agrees at 11 bases. Germline CDR1 reads SGHNT; CDR2 reads YYREEE (reference sequence). The CDR3 has 15 residues. J was trimmed by 5 bases and V by 4 bases; bases with no gene match: 5. CDR3 protein: CASSPGTSGNNEQFF. The CDR3 DNA follows: TGTGCCAGCAGCCCGGGGACTAGCGGAAACAATGAGCAGTTCTTC. Combining the CDR3 with reference TRBV5-4 and TRBJ2-1 gives the whole variable domain ETGVTQSPTHLIKTRGQQVTLRCSSQSGHNTVSWYQQALGQGPQFIFQYYREEENGRGNFPPRFSGLQFPNYSSELNVNALELDDSALYLCASSPGTSGNNEQFFGPGTRLTVL.

V gene TRBV6-6 combines with J gene TRBJ2-1; 8 bases agree with TRBD1. Germline assignment: CDR1 MNHNY and CDR2 SVGAGI (reference sequence). This CDR3 comprises 15 residues. V was clipped by 5 bases and J by 5 bases; unmatched bases: 8. The CDR3 loop is CASSNRDRSNNEQFF. The CDR3 region has the DNA TGTGCCAGCAGTAACCGGGACAGGTCCAACAATGAGCAGTTCTTC.

The CDR3: CASSEWRAGNQPQHF. The CDR3 DNA follows: TGCGCCAGCAGTGAGTGGCGGGCAGGCAATCAGCCCCAGCATTTT. The chain is built from TRBV10-2 and TRBJ1-5; D is ambiguous. V shed 1 base and J shed 2 bases, with 9 bases lying between them. The CDR3 has 15 residues. CDR1 is WSHSY, CDR2 SAAADI, per germline.

This clone was detected once. The chain recombines TRBV7-8 with TRBJ2-2, with 7 bases that match TRBD1. Germline lookup yields CDR1 SGHVS and CDR2 FQNEAQ. V gave up 5 bases and J gave up 7 bases; unmatched junction bases: 7. The CDR3 contains 14 residues. The CDR3 loop is CASSLQTGSGELFF. In nucleotides, the CDR3 is TGTGCCAGCAGCCTACAGACAGGGAGCGGGGAGCTGTTTTTT. Variable domain in full (rest from reference TRBV7-8 and TRBJ2-2): GAGVSQSPRYKVAKRGQDVALRCDPISGHVSLFWYQQALGQGPEFLTYFQNEAQLDKSGLPSDRFFAERPEGSVSTLKIQRTQQEDSAVYLCASSLQTGSGELFFGEGSRLTVL.

The chain couples TRBV29-1 to TRBJ2-5; D not certain. V was cut by 7 bases and J by 4 bases, with 7 bases left in between. There are 10 residues in the CDR3. CDR1 SQVTM and CDR2 ANQGSEA come from the germline V gene. CDR3 loop: CSAVRETQYF. The CDR3 nucleotides read TGCAGCGCTGTCCGAGAGACCCAGTACTTC.

This chain uses TRBV1 with TRBJ2-1; the table's D call, TRBD2, was not checked against the DNA. TRBV1 is classified as a pseudogene. The CDR3 extends over 18 amino acids. CDR3 in amino acids: CTSTPPQREGQSCNEQFF. CDR3 bases: TGCACCAGCACCCCCCCCCAGCGGGAGGGCCAAAGCTGCAATGAGCAGTTCTTC.

The chain uses TRBV28 and TRBJ1-2; 8 bases line up with TRBD1. V was pared by 5 bases and J by 5 bases, with 19 bases of the junction left unmatched. Germline V gene sequence: CDR1 MDHEN, CDR2 SYDVKM. The CDR3 spans 18 residues. The CDR3 bases are TGTGCCAGCAGTCCTACCGGGACAGGAGACTTCGGAGGGTATGGCTACACCTTC. Its translation: CASSPTGTGDFGGYGYTF.

The chain uses TRBV5-1 and TRBJ2-7; D is perhaps TRBD2 (6 bases). Germline V lookup: CDR1 SGHRS, CDR2 YFSETQ. Trimming shortened V by 0 bases and J by 4 bases, and 17 bases separated the two germline ends. CDR3 length: 16 residues. The CDR3 region has the DNA TGCGCCAGCAGCTTGGAGGAGGGGTTCCGACGATACGAGCAGTACTTC. The encoded protein is CASSLEEGFRRYEQYF.

The chain carries TRBV21-1 and TRBJ2-1; whether TRBD1, the table's D call, matches the DNA was not checked. TRBV21-1 corresponds to a pseudogene. The CDR3 runs to 12 residues. For the CDR3, the DNA is TGTGCCAGCAGCAAAGTGGCCGATGAGCAGTTCTTC. Encoded protein: CASSKVADEQFF.

The chain couples TRBV7-8 to TRBJ2-5; no definite D call. Germline-derived CDR1 and CDR2 are SGHVS and FQNEAQ. With 5 bases removed from V and 1 base from J, the gap between germline ends came to 14 bases. The CDR3 runs 15 residues. The CDR3 bases are TGTGCCAGCAGCCCCCCCGCGGTACCCCAAGAGACCCAGTACTTC. It specifies CASSPPAVPQETQYF.

The rearrangement joins TRBV28 to TRBJ1-5; D is uncertain. CDR1 and CDR2 (germline): MDHEN, SYDVKM. The CDR3 is made up of 14 amino acids. Trimming stripped 8 bases from V and 3 bases from J, with 14 bases between. The CDR3 DNA is TGTGCCAGCGAGGAGGGAATTAACAATCAGCCCCAGCATTTT. Translating gives CASEEGINNQPQHF.

V gene TRBV28 combines with J gene TRBJ2-5; no definite D call. The CDR3 consists of 13 residues. The V end was cut by 2 bases, the J end by 6 bases, with 10 bases between. Germline assignment: CDR1 MDHEN and CDR2 SYDVKM. The CDR3 DNA sequence: TGTGCCAGCAGTTTACAGGATATAAAGACCCAGTACTTC. As protein: CASSLQDIKTQYF.

The genes are TRBV9 and TRBJ2-3; 12 nucleotides align to TRBD1. Germline V CDR1 and CDR2: SGDLS, YYNGEE. The CDR3 covers 16 residues. V was clipped by 1 base and J by 4 bases; unmatched bases: 4. The CDR3 loop reads CASSVRGTGGADTQYF. DNA for the CDR3: TGTGCCAGCAGCGTACGTGGGACAGGGGGCGCAGATACGCAGTATTTT. The entire variable domain, with the rest obtained from reference TRBV9 and TRBJ2-3, is as follows: DSGVTQTPKHLITATGQRVTLRCSPRSGDLSVYWYQQSLDQGLQFLIQYYNGEERAKGNILERFSAQQFPDLHSELNLSSLELGDSALYFCASSVRGTGGADTQYFGPGTRLTVL.

The V and J genes are TRBV10-3 and TRBJ2-3, with TRBD2 identical over 8 bases. The germline V gene encodes CDR1 ENHRY and CDR2 SYGVKD. V was pared by 10 bases and J by 4 bases, with 7 bases of the junction left unmatched. This CDR3 has 13 residues. CDR3 region: CATLSGSADTQYF. CDR3 DNA sequence: TGTGCCACCCTGAGCGGGAGCGCAGATACGCAGTATTTT.

The chain is built from TRBV2 and TRBJ2-5; D may be TRBD1 (5 bases). Trimming removed 4 bases at V and 0 bases at J, with 9 bases between. CDR1 and CDR2 (germline): SNHLY, FYNNEI. This CDR3 is 14 amino acids long. The CDR3 bases are TGTGCCAGCAGTGGCCGACAGTACCAAGAGACCCAGTACTTC. Translated, it gives CASSGRQYQETQYF.